The sequence of this T cell receptor beta chain was determined in a study of regulatory T cells in long-lasting Graves disease. Study information: Patients with new Graves' disease had used antithyroid drugs below 3 months.

Time point meaning: newly diagnosed GD, antithyroid drugs for less than 3 months. PBMC RNA served as the TCR library source. The CDR3 length is 13 residues. Per the germline V gene, CDR1 is SGHAT and CDR2 is FQNNGV. The V and J ends lost 3 bases and 9 bases respectively, with 9 bases between them. This clonotype was detected many times. As yet, its antigen is unknown. Through Arm-PCR of CDR3 regions and iRepertoire HTBI primers, TCR beta libraries were built. TCRdb independently ran MiXCR on the multiplex PCR reads; one entry per CDR3 protein. The table includes around 250,000 distinct CDR3 sequences, approximately 18% detected once. Study conclusions and caveats: Persistent disease showed a preference for TRBV28, TRBJ1-2 and TRBJ2-5.

These same records also appear under a second study, on T cells in Graves' hyperthyroidism and ophthalmopathy. That work states: Across 18 months, stable Graves' hyperthyroidism was marked by no progression to ophthalmopathy. The HTBI primer set served for first-round RT-PCR of the TCR CDR3.

Sample: peripheral blood mononuclear cells (PBMCs), taken at new diagnosis, from a patient treated with antithyroid drugs. The receptor's source is a young woman with Graves disease. The chain links TRBV11-2 to TRBJ1-6; a weak D match, TRBD1 (5 bases). The CDR3 is CASSFGGGSPLHF. In nucleotides, the CDR3 is TGTGCCAGCAGCTTTGGGGGAGGTTCACCCCTCCACTTT.